This TCR beta chain stems from a study of blood T cell repertoires in COVID-19. At the level of the study: Material from acute and convalescent COVID-19 was sourced from the United States, Italy and Spain. PBMCs, B-cell-depleted T cells, or T cells were the source of the cDNA or gDNA that made up the material.

Unmatched junction bases numbered 5, after V lost 2 bases and J lost 4 bases. The CDR3 is made up of 15 amino acids. The germline V gene encodes CDR1 MRHNA and CDR2 SNTAGT. Source study methods: Amplifying reference gene primers gave estimates of nucleated cell counts. Clones were sequenced by immunoSEQ multiplex PCR, and TCRdb holds only the in-frame ones, with some missing. The V and J calls and the clone size are those of that table, but D and trimming were determined from the DNA. The table records about 440,000 clones, about nine tenths of them present only once. Seattle's cohort entered during active infection and was followed longitudinally.

The V and J genes are TRBV6-4 and TRBJ2-3; TRBD2 agrees at 8 bases. The receptor's source is a woman between 45 and 60 years old with COVID-19, enrolled during active disease. The sequencing sample was made of peripheral blood. CDR3 loop: CASSDGVSGADTQYF. CDR3 bases: TGTGCCAGCAGTGACGGGGTTAGCGGGGCAGATACGCAGTATTTT.